This TCR beta chain appears in the sequencing data of a study of Graves' ophthalmopathy and Graves' hyperthyroidism. Hyperthyroidism patients were newly diagnosed, ill under 2 months, and aged 18 to 65 years. Transcripts of RNA were the source for amplifying TCR beta CDR3 regions. An initial RT-PCR round employing HTBI primers preceded a second-round multiplex PCR. A single record per CDR3 protein comes from TCRdb applying MiXCR to the multiplex PCR reads. Of about 380,000 distinct CDR3 sequences in the sample, approximately 15% were seen once. Germline-derived CDR1 and CDR2 are MNHEY and SVGEGT. Trimming pared 5 bases from V and 5 bases from J, leaving 10 bases between. The CDR3 runs 12 residues.

The sequence was obtained from a young woman with stable Graves' hyperthyroidism. Source material: peripheral blood. The J gene is TRBJ2-7, the V gene TRBV6-2 or TRBV6-3; D possibly corresponds to TRBD1 (6 bases). CDR3 sequence reads: CASSNRVHEQYF. CDR3 nucleotides: TGTGCCAGCAGTAACAGGGTCCACGAGCAGTACTTC.